Following are 3 T cell receptor beta chains from one sample sequenced in a study of T cell responses to AZD1222 COVID-19 vaccine. Measured with immunoSEQ multiplex PCR; TCRdb has only the in-frame clones, and not every one. The table includes 65,000 to 75,000 clones, less than 90% detected once. The sample here was peripheral blood, taken on day 0 of AZD1222 vaccination. These receptors all stem from an adult in good health.

This chain connects TRBV7-2 to TRBJ2-1, with 13 bases identical to TRBD2. Germline trimming cut 5 bases from V and 9 bases from J; bases unmatched to any gene: 10. The germline V gene encodes CDR1 SGHTA and CDR2 FQGNSA. This CDR3 contains 16 residues. The CDR3 nucleotides read TGTGCCAGCAGCCCTCTGGGACTAGCGGGATATGGTGAGCAGTTCTTC. Its translation: CASSPLGLAGYGEQFF.

This clone was detected once. The chain has TRBV18 and TRBJ1-6; no definite D call. The germline gives CDR1 KGHSH, CDR2 LQKENI. CDR3 size: 13 residues. Trimming shortened V by 3 bases and J by 7 bases, and 7 bases separated the two germline ends. In DNA form, the CDR3 reads TGTGCCAGCTCACCCTCCACGAATTCACCCCTCCACTTT. Translating it yields CASSPSTNSPLHF.

The chain recombines TRBV7-9 with TRBJ2-7; 7 bases match TRBD2. V shed 3 bases and J 1 base; nucleotides not matched to a gene: 3. Germline values: CDR1 SEHNR, CDR2 FQNEAQ (reference sequence). This CDR3 is 14 amino acids long. CDR3 nucleotides: TGTGCCAGCAGCTTGGGGGGGACTTCCTACGAGCAGTACTTC. This encodes CASSLGGTSYEQYF.